This TCR beta chain was sequenced for a study of Ad26.COV2.S vaccination and SARS-CoV-2 variants. Assay: immunoSEQ multiplex PCR; the TCRdb copy retains only in-frame clones and omits some. The sample records around 350,000 clones, about 85% being singletons. Stated treatment: approximately 18 received Ad26.COV2.S at low or high dose, single or two shots; about 5 received placebo; per-sample allocation not given. On day 63 after the first injection, vaccine and placebo recipients gave samples. The CDR3 is made up of 11 amino acids. V lost 5 bases and J lost 5, with 6 bases in between. In the case of this clone: The identical CDR3 is also encoded by other nucleotide sequences in the sample.

V and J are TRBV12-3 or TRBV12-4 and TRBJ1-2, with D hard to call. Sample: peripheral blood, taken in a trial of Ad26.COV2.S vaccine versus placebo. The receptor comes from a person between 18 and 60 years old who received the Ad26.COV2.S COVID-19 vaccine or a placebo. The CDR3 DNA follows: TGTGCCAGCAGTCTGGGTTATGGCTACACCTTC. Translating it yields CASSLGYGYTF.